This is a list of T cell receptor beta chains from one sample in a study of post-analysis software for immune sequencing data. In TCRdb, the PCR reads were re-called with MiXCR into one record per CDR3 protein. The sample includes approximately 660,000 distinct CDR3 sequences, roughly three fifths seen only once; the top ten take around 11%. The material sequenced was blood. These receptor sequences come from a girl aged 2-9 years with multiple sclerosis. CDR3s include the opening cysteine and the closing phenylalanine or tryptophan. The order of the fields is CDR3 protein, J gene, V gene.

CDR3 protein: CASSQQRARTDTQYF
J gene: TRBJ2-3
V gene: TRBV3-1

CDR3 protein: CSALLEAGETQYF
J gene: TRBJ2-5
V gene: TRBV29-1

CDR3 protein: CATSTRFENIQYF
J gene: TRBJ2-4
V gene: TRBV15

CDR3 protein: CASSWNAARPQHF
J gene: TRBJ1-5
V gene: TRBV27

CDR3 protein: CASSLPTGGGEQYF
J gene: -
V gene: TRBV3-1

CDR3 protein: CASSYSNLIRTQYF
J gene: TRBJ2-5
V gene: TRBV6-5

CDR3 protein: CASSSHTAILGQETQYF
J gene: TRBJ2-5
V gene: TRBV11-2

CDR3 protein: CASSPSRGSGSYNEQFF
J gene: TRBJ2-1
V gene: TRBV6-6

CDR3 protein: CASSYQDRGTYEQYF
J gene: TRBJ2-7
V gene: TRBV6-5

CDR3 protein: CASVFRVLNEQFF
J gene: TRBJ2-1
V gene: TRBV7-2

CDR3 protein: CASSQVGTLRTVNPPLHF
J gene: TRBJ1-6
V gene: TRBV4-1

CDR3 protein: CASSQESRGRGAGTQYF
J gene: TRBJ2-3
V gene: TRBV4-3

CDR3 protein: CSVDWGRGSYNEQFF
J gene: TRBJ2-1
V gene: TRBV29-1

CDR3 protein: CASSSMTSGSTDTQYF
J gene: TRBJ2-3
V gene: TRBV7-3

CDR3 protein: CSARGASGETQYF
J gene: -
V gene: TRBV20-1